Sequencing of this T cell receptor beta chain was carried out in a study of vaccination effects on CD4 cells after COVID-19 (dated by TCRdb to between 2022 and 2023). Concerning the study at large: Across the study, the median time from the second dose to post-vaccine sampling was 72 days (range 14 to 241). SARS-CoV-2 spike-specific CD4+ TCR repertoires from before and after mRNA vaccination were compared in COVID-19 convalescent patients and in infection-naive vaccine recipients. A total of some eleven COVID-19 convalescent patients and a handful of SARS-CoV-2-naive healthy vaccine recipients were included in the full study. Cultures from other donors in the study were sequenced using the Oncomine TCR Beta short-read assay on an Illumina iSeq 100.

Broader findings and caveats from the paper: Among healthy vaccine recipients, nearly all vaccine-induced clones were SARS-CoV-2 mono-reactive, and only 1 of 255 was cross-reactive with common cold coronaviruses. Both infection-induced and vaccine-induced clones contracted markedly at late post-vaccination timepoints, which is consistent with waning T cell responses. Limitations of the study were the small number of convalescent patients and the absence of early post-infection timepoints.

The germline V gene sets CDR1 to MNHEY and CDR2 to SVGAGI. Including cysteine and phenylalanine, the CDR3 has 16 amino acids. Just the 48-base CDR3 DNA is kept, in frame starting at base 1. V and J are truncated by 2 bases and 6 bases respectively, leaving an intervening sequence of 19 bases. The method was the immunoSEQ multiplex PCR assay. DNA from the cultured and isolated CD4+ T cells underwent TCR beta CDR3 sequencing. The original methods were these. Non-productive TCR sequences were removed and reads were trimmed to the CDR3 region, keeping CDR3s of at least 7 amino acids. Antigen-specific clonotypes were identified with the MANAFEST web app by comparing expansion in peptide wells against reference cultures. To count as positive, a clone had to show expansion at FDR<0.05 compared with the reference and with all other wells, an odds ratio above 5, and a frequency above 0.1% in two replicate wells. A clonotype was defined as cross-reactive if the clonotype was significantly expanded both in SARS-CoV-2 spike wells and in at least one common cold coronavirus spike condition. CDR3 similarity was assessed by Levenshtein distance with the stringdist R package, and unrooted trees were built with ape in R 3.6.1. The clones in this table, taken by TCRdb from immuneACCESS, are in-frame only. Not every clone is retained; where verified, under half of the shortfall comes from an unresolved V gene, and the cause of the rest is unknown. That table supplies the V and J calls and clone size; D and trimming were determined from the DNA. The sample table records around 29,000 clones; over 65% of these occur just once. The ten biggest clones cover about 9% of the sample.

On this clone itself: What this receptor recognizes is not known. There are no base qualities to consult, and no much larger clone falls within one base.

The ViraFEST assay stimulated PBMC with viral peptide pools and then used TCR sequencing to identify antigen-specific CD4+ T cell clonotypes by expansion. After around 10 days of culture, CD4+ T cells were isolated with the EasySep CD4+ T cell isolation kit. Each participant received two doses of an mRNA SARS-CoV-2 vaccine, either BNT162b2 or mRNA-1273. The absence of prior SARS-CoV-2 infection in healthy vaccine recipients was confirmed by negative nucleocapsid antibodies before and after vaccination. Each well held 1.5 million to 2 million PBMC cultured in IMDM containing 5% human AB serum, 8 to 10 IU/ml IL-2 and gentamicin, along with 10 ug/ml peptides. Half of the culture medium was replaced with fresh IL-2-containing medium on days 3 and 7. Each peptide stimulation condition was cultured in triplicate wells unless otherwise noted. Using Ficoll-Paque Plus gradient centrifugation, PBMC were separated from whole blood and then either used fresh or cryopreserved at -140C. The overlapping peptide pools covered the spike proteins of SARS-CoV-2 and of the common cold coronaviruses HCoV-NL63, HCoV-OC43 and HCoV-229E. Genomic DNA was extracted from cultured CD4+ T cells with the QIAamp micro DNA kit.

This receptor was taken from a human donor who received a COVID-19 vaccine. The source material was CD4+ T cells from PBMCs cultured with HCoV-NL63 spike peptides, sampled after COVID-19 vaccination. The cell subset or site label for this specimen denotes: HCoV-NL63 spike overlapping peptide pool stimulation. The sequence links TRBV6-5 to TRBJ1-2, with no D gene named confidently. The CDR3 has the sequence CASSYTTGAGWDGYTF. DNA sequence: TGTGCCAGCAGTTACACGACCGGCGCGGGATGGGATGGCTACACCTTC.